This T cell receptor (beta chain) was observed in a study of blood T cell repertoires in COVID-19 (dated by TCRdb to between 2020 and 2021). Describing the broader study: The collaborator samples originated in the United States, Italy and Spain and spanned the acute and convalescent phases of COVID-19. The prospective study material was composed of cDNA or gDNA derived from T cells, B-cell-depleted T cells, or PBMCs. A freely available public database, intended as a resource for researchers studying the immune response to SARS-CoV-2, is where the repertoires were released. The samples were drawn from the first 160 participants of the ongoing ImmuneRACE study and from some 1,300 subjects provided by 6 global collaborators. Where available, HLA class I and class II types were taken from metadata supplied by the sample provider and were not determined by assay-based typing. A de-identified subject ID, COVID-19 status, age in years and sex were almost always included in the sample metadata. Subjects who had been exposed to COVID-19, were actively infected with it, or had recovered from it provided the deeply sampled blood TCRbeta repertoires that made up the dataset. What the research found in general, with its limitations: Clinical and demographic metadata were provided uncurated, with the amount varying by source and participant.

Whole blood was collected in K2EDTA tubes by collaborating institutions according to the institutions' own protocols. Collaborator samples were shipped for TCRbeta analysis as frozen whole blood, isolated PBMCs, or DNA extracted from either sample type. The V end loses 5 bases and the J end loses 2 bases, and a stretch of 12 bases separates them. The CDR3 numbers 15 residues from cysteine through phenylalanine. The retained sequence is limited to the CDR3, 45 bases, with the frame set at the first base. CDR1 and CDR2, looked up from the germline V gene (reference sequence), are SEHNR and FQNEAQ. This clone has a handful of counts. It lacks a known antigen. No quality values exist for individual bases; no much larger clone is one base distant. The immunoSEQ Assay, a bias-controlled multiplex PCR, was used to amplify TCRbeta CDR3 regions from genomic DNA. In the original analysis: Nucleated cell counts per sample were estimated from amplification of reference gene primers within the assay. To quantify the absolute abundance of each unique TCRbeta CDR3 rearrangement, sequence reads were collapsed and filtered. For each sample, productive Simpson clonality was calculated as the square root of Simpson's diversity index across productive rearrangements. In TCRdb, the immuneACCESS table is reduced to in-frame sequences with V and J assigned. These tables do not hold every clone; where another copy was compared, an unresolved V gene accounts for under half, and the others remain unexplained. Clone size and the V and J calls come from that table; the DNA yielded D and trimming. The sample table lists about 340,000 clones, 65% to 85% of them with a count of one. The top ten clonotypes cover about 3% of the sample.

The sequenced material came from peripheral blood. This chain joins TRBV7-9 to TRBJ2-2; the D gene is perhaps TRBD1, from 6 matching bases. This TCR derives from a young man with active or convalescent COVID-19. The nucleotide sequence is TGTGCCAGCAGCCTGGACAGTTTTAACACCGGGGAGCTGTTTTTT. Translated, this gives CASSLDSFNTGELFF.